This TCR beta chain was retrieved from a study of beta chain features in type 1 diabetes. Sequencing targeted expressed TCRB transcripts, as all isolated RNA had been reverse transcribed. Sequencing used immunoSEQ multiplex PCR; TCRdb keeps in-frame clones, though not all of them. The sample has a few hundred thousand clones, about 13% seen once. V was clipped by 7 bases and J by 6 bases; unmatched bases: 7. Looked up from germline, CDR1 is MNHEY and CDR2 is SVGAGI. The CDR3 length is 13 residues. Study results and caveats: All four CD4+ subsets of Type 1 diabetes patients contained TCRB CDR3s that were moderately but significantly shorter.

In the case of this clone: Its specificity is unknown.

The sequenced material came from naive CD4+ T cells from blood. This TCR came from a woman younger than 35 with type 1 diabetes. V and J are TRBV6-5 and TRBJ1-1; 8 positions match TRBD1. CDR3 sequence reads: CASTLPTGAEAFF. The CDR3, as DNA: TGTGCCAGCACCCTACCGACAGGGGCTGAAGCTTTCTTT.